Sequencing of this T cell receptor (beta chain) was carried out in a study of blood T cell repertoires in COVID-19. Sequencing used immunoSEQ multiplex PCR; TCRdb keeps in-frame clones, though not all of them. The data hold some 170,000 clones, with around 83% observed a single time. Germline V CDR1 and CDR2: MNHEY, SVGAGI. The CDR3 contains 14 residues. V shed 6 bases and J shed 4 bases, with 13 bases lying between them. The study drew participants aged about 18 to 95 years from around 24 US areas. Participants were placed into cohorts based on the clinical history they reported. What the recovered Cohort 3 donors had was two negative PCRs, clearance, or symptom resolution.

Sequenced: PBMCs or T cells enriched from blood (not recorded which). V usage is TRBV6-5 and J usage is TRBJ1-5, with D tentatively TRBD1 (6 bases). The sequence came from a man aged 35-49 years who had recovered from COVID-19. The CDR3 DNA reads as TGTGCCAGCAGCCAGATGACAGGTAATCAGCCCCAGCATTTT. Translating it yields CASSQMTGNQPQHF.